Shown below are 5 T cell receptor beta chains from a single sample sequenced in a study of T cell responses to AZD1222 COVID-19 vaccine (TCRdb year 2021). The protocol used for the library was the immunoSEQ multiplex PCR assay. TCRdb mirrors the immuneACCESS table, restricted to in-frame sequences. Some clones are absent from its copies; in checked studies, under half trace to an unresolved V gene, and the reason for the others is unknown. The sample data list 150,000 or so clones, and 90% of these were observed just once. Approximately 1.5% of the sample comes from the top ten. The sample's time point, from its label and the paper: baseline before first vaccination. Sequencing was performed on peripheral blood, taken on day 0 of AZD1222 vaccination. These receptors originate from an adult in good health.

CDR3 sequence reads: CASSEWGRVAYEQYF. CDR3 nucleotides: TGTGCCAGCAGTGAATGGGGCAGGGTGGCCTACGAGCAGTACTTC. The chain carries TRBV6-1 and TRBJ2-7; D may be TRBD1 (5 bases). The CDR3 is 15 residues long. The V and J ends lost 2 bases and 2 bases respectively, with 13 bases between them. Germline CDR1 reads MNHNS; CDR2 reads SASEGT.

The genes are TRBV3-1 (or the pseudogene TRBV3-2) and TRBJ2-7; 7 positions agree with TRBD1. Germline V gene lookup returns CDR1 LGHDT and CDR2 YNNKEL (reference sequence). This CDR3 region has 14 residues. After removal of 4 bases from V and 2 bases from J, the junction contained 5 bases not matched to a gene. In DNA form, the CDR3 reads TGTGCCAGCAGCCCGGGGACAGATCCCTACGAGCAGTACTTC. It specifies CASSPGTDPYEQYF.

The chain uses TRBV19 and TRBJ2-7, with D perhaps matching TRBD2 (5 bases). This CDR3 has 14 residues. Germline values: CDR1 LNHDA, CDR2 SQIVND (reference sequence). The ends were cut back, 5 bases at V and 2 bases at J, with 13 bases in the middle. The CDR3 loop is CASSFRGYPYEQYF. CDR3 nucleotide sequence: TGTGCCAGTAGTTTCCGGGGTTACCCCTACGAGCAGTACTTC.

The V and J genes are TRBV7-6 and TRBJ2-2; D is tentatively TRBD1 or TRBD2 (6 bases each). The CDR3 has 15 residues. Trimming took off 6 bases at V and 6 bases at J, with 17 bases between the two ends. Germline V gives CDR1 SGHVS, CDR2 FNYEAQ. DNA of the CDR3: TGTGCCAGCAGGGGCAGATGGGGGGCGCCCGGGGAGCTGTTTTTT. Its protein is CASRGRWGAPGELFF.

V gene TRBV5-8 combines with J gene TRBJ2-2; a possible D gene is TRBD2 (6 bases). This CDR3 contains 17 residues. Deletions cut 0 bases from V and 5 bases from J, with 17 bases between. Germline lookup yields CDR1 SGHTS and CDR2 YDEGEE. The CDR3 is CASSLGDSAGMTGELFF. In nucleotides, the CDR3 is TGTGCCAGCAGCTTGGGCGACTCCGCGGGGATGACCGGGGAGCTGTTTTTT.